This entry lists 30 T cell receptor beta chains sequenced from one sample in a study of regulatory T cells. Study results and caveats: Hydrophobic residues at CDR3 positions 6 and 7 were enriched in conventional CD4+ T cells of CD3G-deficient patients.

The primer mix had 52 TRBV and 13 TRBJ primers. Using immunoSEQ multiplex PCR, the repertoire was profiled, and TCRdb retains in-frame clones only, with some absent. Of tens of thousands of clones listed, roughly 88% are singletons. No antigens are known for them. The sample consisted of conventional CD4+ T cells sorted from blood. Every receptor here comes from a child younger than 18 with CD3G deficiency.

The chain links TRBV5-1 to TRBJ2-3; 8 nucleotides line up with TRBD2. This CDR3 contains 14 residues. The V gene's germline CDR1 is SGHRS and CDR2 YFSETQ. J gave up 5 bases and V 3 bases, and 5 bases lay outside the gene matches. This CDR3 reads CASSWGLDRDTQYF. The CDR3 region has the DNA TGCGCCAGCAGCTGGGGACTAGATAGAGATACGCAGTATTTT.

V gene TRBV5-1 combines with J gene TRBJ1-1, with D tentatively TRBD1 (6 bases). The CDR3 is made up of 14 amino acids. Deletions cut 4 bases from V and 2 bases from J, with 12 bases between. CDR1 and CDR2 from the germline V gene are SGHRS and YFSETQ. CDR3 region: CASSTGQPNTEAFF. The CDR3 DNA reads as TGCGCCAGCAGCACTGGACAGCCCAACACTGAAGCTTTCTTT.

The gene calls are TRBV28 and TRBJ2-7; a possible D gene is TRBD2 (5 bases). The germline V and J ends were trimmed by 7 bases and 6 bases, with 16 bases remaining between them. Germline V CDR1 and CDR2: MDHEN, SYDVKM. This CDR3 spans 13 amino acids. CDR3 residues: CASNLLAGTEQYF. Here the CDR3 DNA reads TGTGCCAGCAATCTCCTCGCGGGTACCGAGCAGTACTTC.

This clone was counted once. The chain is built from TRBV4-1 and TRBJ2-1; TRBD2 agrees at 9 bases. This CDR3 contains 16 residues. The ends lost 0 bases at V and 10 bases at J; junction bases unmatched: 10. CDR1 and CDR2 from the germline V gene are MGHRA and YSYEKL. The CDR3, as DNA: TGCGCCAGCAGCCAAGATTTGGGACTAGCACAGATAGAGCAGTTCTTC. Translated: CASSQDLGLAQIEQFF.

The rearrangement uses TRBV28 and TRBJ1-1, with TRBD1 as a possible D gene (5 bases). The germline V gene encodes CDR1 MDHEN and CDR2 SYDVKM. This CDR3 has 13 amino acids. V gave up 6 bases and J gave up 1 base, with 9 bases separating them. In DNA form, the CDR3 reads TGTGCCAGCAGCCCGACAGCGAACACTGAAGCTTTCTTT. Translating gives CASSPTANTEAFF.

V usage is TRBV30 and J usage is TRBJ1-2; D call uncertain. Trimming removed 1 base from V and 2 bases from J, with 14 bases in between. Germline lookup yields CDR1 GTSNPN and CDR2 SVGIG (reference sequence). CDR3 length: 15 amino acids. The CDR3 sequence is CAWSAQNVGNYGYTF. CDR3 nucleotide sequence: TGTGCCTGGAGTGCCCAAAACGTGGGGAACTATGGCTACACCTTC.

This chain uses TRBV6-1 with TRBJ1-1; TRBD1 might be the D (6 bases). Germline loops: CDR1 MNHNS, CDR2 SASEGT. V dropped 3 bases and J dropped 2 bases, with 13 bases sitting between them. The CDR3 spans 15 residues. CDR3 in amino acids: CASSDRFRGNTEAFF. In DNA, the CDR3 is TGTGCCAGCAGTGACAGATTCAGGGGTAACACTGAAGCTTTCTTT.

The CDR3 bases are TGCGCCAGCAGCTTAAGCGAGAGCTCCTACAATGAGCAGTTCTTC. Amino acids: CASSLSESSYNEQFF. The chain couples TRBV5-1 to TRBJ2-1; D remains ambiguous. The CDR3 consists of 15 residues. The V end was cut by 2 bases, the J end by 0 bases, with 9 bases between. The germline CDR1 and CDR2 sequences are SGHRS and YFSETQ.

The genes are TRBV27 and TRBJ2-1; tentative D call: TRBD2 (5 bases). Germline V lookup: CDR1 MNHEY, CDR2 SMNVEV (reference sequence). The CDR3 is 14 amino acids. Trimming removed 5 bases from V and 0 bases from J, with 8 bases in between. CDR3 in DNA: TGTGCCAGCAGTCTCGAGGGCTCCTACAATGAGCAGTTCTTC. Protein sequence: CASSLEGSYNEQFF.

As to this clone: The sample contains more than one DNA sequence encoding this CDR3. The CDR3 DNA sequence: TGTGCCAGCTCACCAAGTCAGGGCAAGAATGAGCAGTTCTTC. Translation: CASSPSQGKNEQFF. This chain uses TRBV18 with TRBJ2-1, with a possible D match to TRBD1 (5 bases). The V gene's germline CDR1 is KGHSH and CDR2 LQKENI. Trimming pared 2 bases from V and 7 bases from J, leaving 12 bases between. The CDR3 is 14 residues long.

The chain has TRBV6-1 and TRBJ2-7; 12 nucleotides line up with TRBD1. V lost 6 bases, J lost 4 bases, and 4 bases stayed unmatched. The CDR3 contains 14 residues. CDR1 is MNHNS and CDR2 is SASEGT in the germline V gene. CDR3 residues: CASRGTGGAYEQYF. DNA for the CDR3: TGTGCCAGCAGAGGGACAGGGGGCGCATACGAGCAGTACTTC.

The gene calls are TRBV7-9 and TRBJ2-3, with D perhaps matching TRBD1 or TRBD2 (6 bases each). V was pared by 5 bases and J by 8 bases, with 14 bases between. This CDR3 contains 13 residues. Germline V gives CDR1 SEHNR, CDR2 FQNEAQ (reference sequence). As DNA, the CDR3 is TGTGCCAGCAGCGGCCGGGGGCAACCTACGCAGTATTTT. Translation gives CASSGRGQPTQYF.

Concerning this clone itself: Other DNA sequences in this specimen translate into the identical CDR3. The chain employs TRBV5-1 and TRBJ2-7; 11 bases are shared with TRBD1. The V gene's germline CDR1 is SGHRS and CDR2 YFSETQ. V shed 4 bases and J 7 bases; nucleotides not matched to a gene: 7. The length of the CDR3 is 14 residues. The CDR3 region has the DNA TGCGCCAGCAGCCCCGGACAGGGGGCGAGGGAGCAGTACTTC. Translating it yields CASSPGQGAREQYF.

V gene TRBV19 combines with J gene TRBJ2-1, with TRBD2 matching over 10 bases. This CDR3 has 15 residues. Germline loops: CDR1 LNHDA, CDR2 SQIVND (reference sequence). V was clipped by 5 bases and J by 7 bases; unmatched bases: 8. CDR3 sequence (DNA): TGTGCCAGTAGTTCTAGCGGGAGAGGAGGGAATGAGCAGTTCTTC. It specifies CASSSSGRGGNEQFF.

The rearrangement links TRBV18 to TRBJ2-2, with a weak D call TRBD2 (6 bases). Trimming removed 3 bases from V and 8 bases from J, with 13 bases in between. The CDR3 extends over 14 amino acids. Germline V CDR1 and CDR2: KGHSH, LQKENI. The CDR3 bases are TGTGCCAGCTCACCGGGACTTATCGAAGGGGAGCTGTTTTTT. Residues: CASSPGLIEGELFF.

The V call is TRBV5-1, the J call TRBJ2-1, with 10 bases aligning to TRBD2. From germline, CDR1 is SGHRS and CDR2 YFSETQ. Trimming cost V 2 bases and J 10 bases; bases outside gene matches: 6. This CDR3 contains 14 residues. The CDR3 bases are TGCGCCAGCAGCTTCAGCGGGAGGGCCGGCGAGCAGTTCTTC. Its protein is CASSFSGRAGEQFF.

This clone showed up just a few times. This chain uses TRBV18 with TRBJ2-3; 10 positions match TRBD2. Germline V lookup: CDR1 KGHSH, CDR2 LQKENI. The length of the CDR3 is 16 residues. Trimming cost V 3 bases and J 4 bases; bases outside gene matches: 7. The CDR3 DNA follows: TGTGCCAGCTCACCGGGGCTAGCGGGAGCGTCAGATACGCAGTATTTT. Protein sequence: CASSPGLAGASDTQYF.

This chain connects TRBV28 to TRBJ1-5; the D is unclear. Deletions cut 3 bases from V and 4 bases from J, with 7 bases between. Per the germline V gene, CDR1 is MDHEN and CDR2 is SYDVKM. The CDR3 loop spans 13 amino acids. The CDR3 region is CASSFTYNQPQHF. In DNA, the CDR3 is TGTGCCAGCAGTTTTACGTATAATCAGCCCCAGCATTTT.

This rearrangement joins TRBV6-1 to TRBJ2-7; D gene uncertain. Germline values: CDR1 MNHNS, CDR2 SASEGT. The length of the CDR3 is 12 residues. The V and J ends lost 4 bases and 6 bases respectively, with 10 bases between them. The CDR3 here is CASSVNIGEQYF. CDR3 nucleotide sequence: TGTGCCAGCAGTGTCAATATCGGCGAGCAGTACTTC.

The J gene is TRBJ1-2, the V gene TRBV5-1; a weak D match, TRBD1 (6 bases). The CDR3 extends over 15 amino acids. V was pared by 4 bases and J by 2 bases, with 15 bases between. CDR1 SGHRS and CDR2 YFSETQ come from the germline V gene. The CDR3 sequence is CASSPGQRWNYGYTF. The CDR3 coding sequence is TGCGCCAGCAGCCCTGGACAGAGATGGAACTATGGCTACACCTTC.

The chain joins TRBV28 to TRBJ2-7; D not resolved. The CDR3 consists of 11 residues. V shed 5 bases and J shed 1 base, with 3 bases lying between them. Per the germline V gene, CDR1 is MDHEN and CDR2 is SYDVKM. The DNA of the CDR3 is TGTGCCAGCAGTAGATCCTACGAGCAGTACTTC. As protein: CASSRSYEQYF.

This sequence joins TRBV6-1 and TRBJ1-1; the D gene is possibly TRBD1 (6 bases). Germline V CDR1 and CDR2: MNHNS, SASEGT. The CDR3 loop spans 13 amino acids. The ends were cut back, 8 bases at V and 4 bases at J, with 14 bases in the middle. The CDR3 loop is CASQTGTSTEAFF. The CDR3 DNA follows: TGTGCCAGCCAAACAGGGACGAGCACTGAAGCTTTCTTT.

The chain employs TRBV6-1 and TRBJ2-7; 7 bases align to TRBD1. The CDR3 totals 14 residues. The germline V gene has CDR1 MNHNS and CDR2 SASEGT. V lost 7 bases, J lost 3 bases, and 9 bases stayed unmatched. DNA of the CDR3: TGTGCCAGCAAGATGGCAGGGGGAAGCTACGAGCAGTACTTC. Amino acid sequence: CASKMAGGSYEQYF.

CDR3 protein: CASTRTGKVNTEAFF. DNA of the CDR3: TGTGCCAGCACCCGGACAGGGAAGGTGAACACTGAAGCTTTCTTT. The chain employs TRBV6-1 and TRBJ1-1, with 8 bases that match TRBD1. Germline V gives CDR1 MNHNS, CDR2 SASEGT. V was pared by 7 bases and J by 0 bases, with 7 bases of the junction left unmatched. The CDR3 totals 15 residues.

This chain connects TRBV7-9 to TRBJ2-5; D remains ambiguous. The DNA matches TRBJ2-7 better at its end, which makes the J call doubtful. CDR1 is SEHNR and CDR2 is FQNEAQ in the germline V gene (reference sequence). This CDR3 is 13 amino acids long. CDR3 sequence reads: CASSLGGWGEQYF. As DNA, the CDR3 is TGTGCCAGCAGCTTAGGCGGTTGGGGCGAGCAGTACTTC.

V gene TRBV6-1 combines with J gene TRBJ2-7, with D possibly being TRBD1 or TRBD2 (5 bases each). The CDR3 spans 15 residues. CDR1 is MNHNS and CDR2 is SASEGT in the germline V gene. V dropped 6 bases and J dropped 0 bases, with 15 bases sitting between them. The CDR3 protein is CASRGTLGTSYEQYF. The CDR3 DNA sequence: TGTGCCAGCAGAGGGACGTTGGGAACCTCCTACGAGCAGTACTTC.

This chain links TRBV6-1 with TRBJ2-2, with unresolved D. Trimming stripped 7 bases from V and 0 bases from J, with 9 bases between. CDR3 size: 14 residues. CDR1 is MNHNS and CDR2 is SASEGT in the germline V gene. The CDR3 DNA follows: TGTGCCAGCATTGAGGCGGCGAACACCGGGGAGCTGTTTTTT. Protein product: CASIEAANTGELFF.

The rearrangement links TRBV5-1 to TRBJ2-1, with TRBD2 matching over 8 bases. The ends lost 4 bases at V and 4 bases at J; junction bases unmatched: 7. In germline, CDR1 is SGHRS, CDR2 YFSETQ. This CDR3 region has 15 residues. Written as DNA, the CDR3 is TGCGCCAGCAGCCCAGGACTAGCCGCTTACAATGAGCAGTTCTTC. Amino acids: CASSPGLAAYNEQFF.

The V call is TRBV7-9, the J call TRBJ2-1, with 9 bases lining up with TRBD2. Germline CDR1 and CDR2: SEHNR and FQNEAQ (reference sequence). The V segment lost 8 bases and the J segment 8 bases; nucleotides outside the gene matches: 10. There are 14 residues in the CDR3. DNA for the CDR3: TGTGCCAGCGAGAGCGGGAGGCCGGGGGATGAGCAGTTCTTC. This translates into CASESGRPGDEQFF.

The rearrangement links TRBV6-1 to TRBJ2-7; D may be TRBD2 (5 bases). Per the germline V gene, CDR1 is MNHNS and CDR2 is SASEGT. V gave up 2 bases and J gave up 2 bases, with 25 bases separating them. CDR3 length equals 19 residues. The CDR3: CASSERIPSPRWRPYEQYF. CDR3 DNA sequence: TGTGCCAGCAGTGAACGTATACCTAGCCCTCGGTGGCGACCCTACGAGCAGTACTTC.